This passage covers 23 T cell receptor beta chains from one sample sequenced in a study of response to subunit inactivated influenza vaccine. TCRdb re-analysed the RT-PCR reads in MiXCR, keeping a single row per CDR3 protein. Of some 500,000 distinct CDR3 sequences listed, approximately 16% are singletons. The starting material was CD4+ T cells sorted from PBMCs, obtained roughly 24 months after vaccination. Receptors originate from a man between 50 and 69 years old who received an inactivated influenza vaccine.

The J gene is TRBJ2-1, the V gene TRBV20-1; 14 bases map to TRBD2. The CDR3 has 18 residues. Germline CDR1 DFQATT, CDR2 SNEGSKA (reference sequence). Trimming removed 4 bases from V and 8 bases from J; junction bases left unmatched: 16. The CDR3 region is CSATWTSGRMRSAHEQFF. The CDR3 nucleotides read TGCAGTGCTACTTGGACTAGCGGGAGGATGAGGTCTGCTCATGAGCAGTTCTTC.

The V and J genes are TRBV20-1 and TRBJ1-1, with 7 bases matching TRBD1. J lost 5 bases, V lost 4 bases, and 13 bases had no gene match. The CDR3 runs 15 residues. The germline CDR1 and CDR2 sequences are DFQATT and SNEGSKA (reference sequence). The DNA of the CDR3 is TGCAGTGCTATAGACAGGGTAAGGGCAGGAACTGAAGCTTTCTTT. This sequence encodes CSAIDRVRAGTEAFF.

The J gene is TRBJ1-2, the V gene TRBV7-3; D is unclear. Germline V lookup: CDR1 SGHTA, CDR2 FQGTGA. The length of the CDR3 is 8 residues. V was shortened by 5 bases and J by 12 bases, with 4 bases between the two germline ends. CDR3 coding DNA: TGTGCCAGCAGCCGTCACACCTTC. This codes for CASSRHTF.

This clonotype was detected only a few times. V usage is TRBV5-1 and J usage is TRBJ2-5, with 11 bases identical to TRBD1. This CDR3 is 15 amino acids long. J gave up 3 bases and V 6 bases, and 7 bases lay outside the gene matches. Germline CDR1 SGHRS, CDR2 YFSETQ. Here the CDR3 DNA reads TGCGCCAGCACCCGGACAGGGGGCCCCGAAGAGACCCAGTACTTC. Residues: CASTRTGGPEETQYF.

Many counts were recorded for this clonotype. The CDR3 coding sequence is TGTGCCAGCAACCGCGCGGGGGGTAGCACAGATACGCAGTATTTT. Translation: CASNRAGGSTDTQYF. The V call is TRBV12-3 or TRBV12-4, the J call TRBJ2-3, with TRBD2 matching over 8 bases. V lost 7 bases to trimming and J lost 0 bases; unmatched junction nucleotides: 6. This CDR3 comprises 15 residues.

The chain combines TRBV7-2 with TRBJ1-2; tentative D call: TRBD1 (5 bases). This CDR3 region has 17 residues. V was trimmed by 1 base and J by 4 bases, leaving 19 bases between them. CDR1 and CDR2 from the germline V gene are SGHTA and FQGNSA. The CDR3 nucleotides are TGTGCCAGCAGCTTAGGGTCAGGGATACCCACCCTCTATGGCTACACCTTC. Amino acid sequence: CASSLGSGIPTLYGYTF.

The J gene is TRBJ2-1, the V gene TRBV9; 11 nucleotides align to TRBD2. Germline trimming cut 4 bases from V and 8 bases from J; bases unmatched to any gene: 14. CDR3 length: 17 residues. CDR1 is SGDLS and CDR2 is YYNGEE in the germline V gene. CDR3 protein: CASSRYTRGSGRDEQFF. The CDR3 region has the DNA TGTGCCAGCAGCCGTTATACCAGGGGTAGCGGGAGGGATGAGCAGTTCTTC.

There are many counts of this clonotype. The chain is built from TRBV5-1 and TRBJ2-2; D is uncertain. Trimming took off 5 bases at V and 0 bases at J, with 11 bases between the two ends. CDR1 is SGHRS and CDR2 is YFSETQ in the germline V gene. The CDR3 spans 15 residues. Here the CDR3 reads CASRGNPTNTGELFF. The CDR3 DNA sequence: TGCGCCAGCAGGGGGAATCCGACGAACACCGGGGAGCTGTTTTTT.

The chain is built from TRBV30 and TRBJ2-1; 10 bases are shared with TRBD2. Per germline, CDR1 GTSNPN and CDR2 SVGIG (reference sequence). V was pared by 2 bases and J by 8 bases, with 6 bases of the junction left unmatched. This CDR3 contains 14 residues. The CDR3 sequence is CAWSYMGLAHEQFF. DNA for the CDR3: TGTGCCTGGAGTTATATGGGACTAGCGCATGAGCAGTTCTTC.

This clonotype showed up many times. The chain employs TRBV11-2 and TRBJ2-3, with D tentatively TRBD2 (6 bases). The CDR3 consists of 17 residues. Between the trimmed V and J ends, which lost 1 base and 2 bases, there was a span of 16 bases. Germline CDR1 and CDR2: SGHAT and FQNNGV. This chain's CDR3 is CASSLGGVERYTDTQYF. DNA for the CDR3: TGTGCCAGCAGCTTAGGGGGGGTGGAGCGGTACACAGATACGCAGTATTTT.

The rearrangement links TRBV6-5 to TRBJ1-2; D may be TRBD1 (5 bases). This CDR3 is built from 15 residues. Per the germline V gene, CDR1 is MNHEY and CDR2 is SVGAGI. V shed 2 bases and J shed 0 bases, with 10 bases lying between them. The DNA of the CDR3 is TGTGCCAGCAGTTACGGAGGGGCAGCTAACTATGGCTACACCTTC. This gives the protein CASSYGGAANYGYTF.

CDR3 nucleotides: TGCGCCAGCAGCTTGGGACAGGGGGCCCCCACAGATACGCAGTATTTT. Protein product: CASSLGQGAPTDTQYF. The chain is built from TRBV5-1 and TRBJ2-3; 10 bases map to TRBD1. This CDR3 is 16 amino acids long. V shed 0 bases, J shed 2 bases, and the junction held 3 bases outside the gene matches. CDR1 is SGHRS, CDR2 YFSETQ, per germline.

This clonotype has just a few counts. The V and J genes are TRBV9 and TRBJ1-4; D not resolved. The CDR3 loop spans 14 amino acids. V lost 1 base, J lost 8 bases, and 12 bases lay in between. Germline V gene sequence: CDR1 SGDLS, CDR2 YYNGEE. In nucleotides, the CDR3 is TGTGCCAGCAGCGTAAGCGAAAGGCGGGAAAAACTGTTTTTT. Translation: CASSVSERREKLFF.

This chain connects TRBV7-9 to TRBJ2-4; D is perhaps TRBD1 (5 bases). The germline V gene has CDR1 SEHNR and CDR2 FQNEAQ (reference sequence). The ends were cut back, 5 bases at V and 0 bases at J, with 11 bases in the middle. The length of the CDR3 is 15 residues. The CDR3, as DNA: TGTGCCAGCAGCGTGGGGCCCATAGCCAAAAACATTCAGTACTTC. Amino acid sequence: CASSVGPIAKNIQYF.

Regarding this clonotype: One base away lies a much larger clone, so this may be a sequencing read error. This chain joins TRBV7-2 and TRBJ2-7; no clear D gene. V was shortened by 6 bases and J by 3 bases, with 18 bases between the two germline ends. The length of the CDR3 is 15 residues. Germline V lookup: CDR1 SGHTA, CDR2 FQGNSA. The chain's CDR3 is CASSITATGSYEQYF. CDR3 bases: TGTGCCAGCAGTATAACCGCGACTGGAAGCTACGAGCAGTACTTC.

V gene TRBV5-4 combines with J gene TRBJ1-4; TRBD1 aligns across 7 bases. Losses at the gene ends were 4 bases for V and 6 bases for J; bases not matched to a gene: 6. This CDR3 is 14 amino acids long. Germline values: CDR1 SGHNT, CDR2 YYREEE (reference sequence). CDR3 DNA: TGTGCCAGCAGCCTCGACAGGGTAGATGAAAAACTGTTTTTT. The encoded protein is CASSLDRVDEKLFF.

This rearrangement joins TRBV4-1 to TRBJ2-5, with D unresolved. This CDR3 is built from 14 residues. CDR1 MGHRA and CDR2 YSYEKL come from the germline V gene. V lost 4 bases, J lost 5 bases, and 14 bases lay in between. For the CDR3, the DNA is TGCGCCAGCAGCCGAGACGACATTGGGGAGACCCAGTACTTC. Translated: CASSRDDIGETQYF.

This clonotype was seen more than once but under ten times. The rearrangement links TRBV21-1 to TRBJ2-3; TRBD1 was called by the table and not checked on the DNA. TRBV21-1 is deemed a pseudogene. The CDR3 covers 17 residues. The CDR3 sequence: CASSKAMGTEVLDTQYF. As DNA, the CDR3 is TGTGCCAGCAGCAAAGCAATGGGGACAGAAGTCCTAGATACGCAGTATTTT.

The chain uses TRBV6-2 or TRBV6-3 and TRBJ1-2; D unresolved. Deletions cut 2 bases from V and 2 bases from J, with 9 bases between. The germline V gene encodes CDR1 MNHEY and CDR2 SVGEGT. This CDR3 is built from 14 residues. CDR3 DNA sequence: TGTGCCAGCAGTTACCCGAAGGAGAACTATGGCTACACCTTC. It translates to CASSYPKENYGYTF.

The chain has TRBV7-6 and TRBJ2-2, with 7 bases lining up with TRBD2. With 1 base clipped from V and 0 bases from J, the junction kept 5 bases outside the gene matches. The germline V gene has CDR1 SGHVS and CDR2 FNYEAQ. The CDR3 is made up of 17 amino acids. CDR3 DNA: TGTGCCAGCAGCTTAGAGGCTAGCGGAGCGAACACCGGGGAGCTGTTTTTT. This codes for CASSLEASGANTGELFF.

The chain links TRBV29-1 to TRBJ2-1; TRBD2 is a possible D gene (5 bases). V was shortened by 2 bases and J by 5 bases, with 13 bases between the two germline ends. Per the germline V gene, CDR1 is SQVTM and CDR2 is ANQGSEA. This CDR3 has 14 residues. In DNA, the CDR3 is TGCAGCGTTGAACCGGGGAAAGGAAACAATGAGCAGTTCTTC. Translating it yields CSVEPGKGNNEQFF.

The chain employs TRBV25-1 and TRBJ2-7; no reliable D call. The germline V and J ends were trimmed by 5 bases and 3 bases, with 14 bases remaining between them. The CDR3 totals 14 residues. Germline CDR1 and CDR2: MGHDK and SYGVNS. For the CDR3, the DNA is TGTGCCAGCAGTCAACAAGGATCGATCTACGAGCAGTACTTC. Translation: CASSQQGSIYEQYF.

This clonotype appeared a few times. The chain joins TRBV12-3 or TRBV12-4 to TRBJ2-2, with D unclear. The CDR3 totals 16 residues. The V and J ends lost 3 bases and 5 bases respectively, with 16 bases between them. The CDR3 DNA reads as TGTGCCAGCAGTTTGTCTACGGAGTTCCAAACCGGGGAGCTGTTTTTT. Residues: CASSLSTEFQTGELFF.